The 7 T cell receptor beta chains below were found in one sample sequenced in a study of T cells after yellow fever vaccination. TCRdb recomputed calls from the 5' RACE reads with MiXCR, one row per CDR3 protein. The sample contains approximately 160,000 distinct CDR3 sequences, around 8.5% of which appear only once. The sequences come from CD8+ T cells sorted from PBMCs, collected 45 days after the yellow fever booster vaccination. The receptors shown here come from a man younger than 35 who received the YFV17D yellow fever vaccine.

In this sample, this clonotype turned up a few times. J is TRBJ2-1 and V is TRBV4-1; D is possibly TRBD1 (5 bases). Per germline, CDR1 MGHRA and CDR2 YSYEKL. V dropped 10 bases and J dropped 6 bases, with 19 bases sitting between them. The length of the CDR3 is 14 residues. CDR3 protein: CATSDSNGSNEQFF. CDR3 coding DNA: TGCGCCACCTCCGACAGTAACGGCTCCAATGAGCAGTTCTTC.

This chain connects TRBV20-1 to TRBJ2-2; 16 nucleotides line up with TRBD2. After removal of 6 bases from V and 5 bases from J, the junction contained 12 bases not matched to a gene. The CDR3 contains 18 residues. Germline V gene lookup returns CDR1 DFQATT and CDR2 SNEGSKA (reference sequence). The CDR3 nucleotides are TGCAGTGCCATACTCCTCGGGACTAGCGGGGGGGGGACCGGGGAGCTGTTTTTT. This sequence encodes CSAILLGTSGGGTGELFF.

This chain links TRBV4-2 with TRBJ2-7, with TRBD1 matching over 11 bases. The CDR3 sequence is 14 residues long. Germline CDR1 LGHNA, CDR2 YNFKEQ. The J segment lost 5 bases and the V segment lost 5 bases, leaving 5 bases of the junction unmatched. CDR3 DNA: TGTGCCAGCAGCAAAGGACAGGGGGCCCACGAGCAGTACTTC. Encoded protein: CASSKGQGAHEQYF.

This clonotype has a handful of counts. The genes are TRBV6-5 and TRBJ2-7; D is undetermined. CDR3 size: 12 residues. V was shortened by 8 bases and J by 4 bases, with 12 bases between the two germline ends. The germline V gene encodes CDR1 MNHEY and CDR2 SVGAGI. The CDR3 DNA reads TGTGCCAGCGGGCTAACCATTTACGAGCAGTACTTC. Its translation is CASGLTIYEQYF.

This clonotype appeared many times. V gene TRBV14 combines with J gene TRBJ2-1; the match to TRBD1 covers 7 bases. Germline trimming cut 0 bases from V and 0 bases from J; bases unmatched to any gene: 5. The CDR3 spans 17 residues. Germline V lookup: CDR1 SGHDN, CDR2 FVKESK. The CDR3 DNA is TGTGCCAGCAGCCAAGATCGAGGGGGCCTCTCCTACAATGAGCAGTTCTTC. Translating it yields CASSQDRGGLSYNEQFF.

The V and J genes are TRBV7-9 and TRBJ2-1, with 12 positions matching TRBD2. V gave up 4 bases and J gave up 5 bases; unmatched junction bases: 6. The CDR3 totals 16 residues. The germline gives CDR1 SEHNR, CDR2 FQNEAQ (reference sequence). The chain's CDR3 is CASSSGLAGRNNEQFF. The DNA for the CDR3 is TGTGCCAGCAGCTCCGGACTAGCGGGGAGGAACAATGAGCAGTTCTTC. Full variable domain (missing parts from reference TRBV7-9 and TRBJ2-1): DTGVSQNPRHKITKRGQNVTFRCDPISEHNRLYWYRQTLGQGPEFLTYFQNEAQLEKSRLLSDRFSAERPKGSFSTLEIQRTEQGDSAMYLCASSSGLAGRNNEQFFGPGTRLTVL.

This clonotype was recorded many times. The V and J genes are TRBV29-1 and TRBJ2-7, with 9 bases lining up with TRBD1. J gave up 6 bases and V 1 base, and 7 bases lay outside the gene matches. Germline CDR1 is SQVTM and CDR2 is ANQGSEA. The CDR3 is 14 residues long. CDR3: CSVEGYRGLREQYF. The CDR3 region has the DNA TGCAGCGTTGAAGGCTACAGGGGGCTCCGCGAGCAGTACTTC.